The source of this T cell receptor (beta chain) is a study of PD-1 blockade in classical Hodgkin lymphoma. Whole-study context: Intravenous nivolumab at 3 mg/kg was given to patients every 2 weeks. Overall study findings and caveats: No one has yet defined what causes the repertoire differences, which may be disease activity or prior therapy. Baseline diversity resembling that of newly diagnosed patients was seen in complete responders. Compared with baseline, CD4+ but not CD8+ TCR diversity had risen significantly by C4D1.

CDR1 and CDR2 from the germline V gene are MNHEY and SMNVEV (reference sequence). The CDR3 totals 12 residues. The ends lost 5 bases at V and 14 bases at J; junction bases unmatched: 6. Each patient's relapse followed autologous stem cell transplantation, and brentuximab vedotin exposure varied. Clones were read by immunoSEQ multiplex PCR, and TCRdb kept only the in-frame ones, dropping some. The sample records 12,000 or so clones, roughly 81% being singletons. On this clone itself: What it binds is not known.

This TCR was sampled from a human donor with classical Hodgkin lymphoma. The J gene is TRBJ2-4, the V gene TRBV27; 10 bases match TRBD1. The sample in question was peripheral blood mononuclear cells (PBMCs), obtained at baseline. CDR3 bases: TGTGCCAGCAGTACGACAGGGGGCGAGAAGTACTTC. Its protein is CASSTTGGEKYF.